What follows describes a single T cell receptor (beta chain). Antigen: not known. Assay used: immunoSEQ multiplex PCR; TCRdb lists only in-frame clones, some missing. Found here are some 1,900,000 clones, about 95% of them singletons; the top ten hold 1% to 1.5%. This sample is drawn from a study of shared clonotypes between healthy human individuals. It was CD45RO-negative cells, positively selected for CCR7, that made up naive CD8 cells, with terminally differentiated effector memory CD45RA+ cells excluded. Study results and limitations: Among donors, sharing of clonotypes was expected to be affected by sequencing depth.

Sample: naive CD8+ T cells sorted from blood. The TCR was taken from a man aged 18 to 30 in good health.

CDR3 nucleotides: TGTGCCAGCAGTTACACCTACGGGAGCAGGGAGCTGTTTTTT. Translating gives CASSYTYGSRELFF. The rearrangement uses TRBV6-5 and TRBJ2-2, with D possibly matching TRBD2 (6 bases). CDR3 length: 14 amino acids. Per germline, CDR1 MNHEY and CDR2 SVGAGI. V was cut by 2 bases and J by 9 bases, with 13 bases left in between.